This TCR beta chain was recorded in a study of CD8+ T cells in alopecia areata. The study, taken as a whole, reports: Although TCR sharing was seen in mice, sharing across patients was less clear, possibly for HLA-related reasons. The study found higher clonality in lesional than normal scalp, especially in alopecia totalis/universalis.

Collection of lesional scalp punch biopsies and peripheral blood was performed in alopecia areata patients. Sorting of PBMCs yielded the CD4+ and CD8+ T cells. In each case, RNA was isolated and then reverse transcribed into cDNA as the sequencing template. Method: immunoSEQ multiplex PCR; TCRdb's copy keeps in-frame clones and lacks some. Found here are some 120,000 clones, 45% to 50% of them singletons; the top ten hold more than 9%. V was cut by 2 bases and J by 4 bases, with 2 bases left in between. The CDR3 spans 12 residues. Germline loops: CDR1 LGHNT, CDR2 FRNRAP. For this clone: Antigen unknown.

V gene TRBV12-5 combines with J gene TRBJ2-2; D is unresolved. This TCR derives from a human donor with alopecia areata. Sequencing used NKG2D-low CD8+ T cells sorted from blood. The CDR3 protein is CASGLTTGELFF. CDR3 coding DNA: TGTGCTAGTGGTTTGACCACCGGGGAGCTGTTTTTT.